Below, 19 T cell receptor beta chains from the same sample are listed, as sequenced in a study of T cell changes during pregnancy in multiple sclerosis. Measured with immunoSEQ multiplex PCR; TCRdb has only the in-frame clones, and not every one. The profile covers tens of thousands of clones, with 93% appearing a single time and around 1.8% taken by the ten largest. Source: peripheral blood, taken after pregnancy. The source is a female donor with multiple sclerosis, enrolled in a pregnancy study.

CDR3 sequence: CSVLGGNSYNEQFF. Written as DNA, the CDR3 is TGCAGCGTTTTAGGGGGCAACTCCTACAATGAGCAGTTCTTC. The genes are TRBV29-1 and TRBJ2-1; 7 bases map to TRBD1. CDR3 length: 14 residues. Germline trimming cut 5 bases from V and 0 bases from J; bases unmatched to any gene: 4. Germline V CDR1 and CDR2: SQVTM, ANQGSEA.

This chain connects TRBV28 to TRBJ2-6; D is unresolved. Germline V gene lookup returns CDR1 MDHEN and CDR2 SYDVKM. V was pared by 6 bases and J by 1 base, with 7 bases between. The CDR3 totals 14 residues. The CDR3 region has the DNA TGTGCCAGCAGACCCTATTCTGGGGCCAACGTCCTGACTTTC. This codes for CASRPYSGANVLTF.

The J gene is TRBJ2-1, the V gene TRBV19; TRBD2 agrees at 8 bases. J gave up 8 bases and V 1 base, and 4 bases lay outside the gene matches. The CDR3 is made up of 14 amino acids. CDR1 and CDR2 (germline): LNHDA, SQIVND (reference sequence). The CDR3 sequence: CASSIGAGVHEQFF. The CDR3 DNA reads TGTGCCAGTAGTATAGGAGCGGGAGTACATGAGCAGTTCTTC.

V and J are TRBV15 and TRBJ2-7, with TRBD1 matching over 9 bases. Germline values: CDR1 LNHNV, CDR2 YYDKDF (reference sequence). With 5 bases clipped from V and 2 bases from J, the junction kept 19 bases outside the gene matches. CDR3 size: 19 residues. The CDR3 region is CATSGPRGQGTLSPYEQYF. The CDR3 DNA reads as TGTGCCACCAGCGGTCCCCGAGGACAGGGGACTCTTTCCCCCTACGAGCAGTACTTC.

This chain joins TRBV6-8 and TRBJ1-3; D remains unclear. Germline loops: CDR1 MNHGY, CDR2 SAAAGT. The CDR3 consists of 16 residues. V gave up 8 bases and J gave up 0 bases, with 17 bases separating them. The CDR3 nucleotides are TGTGCCAGCTTTCAGAGGGCAGACTGCTCTGGAAACACCATATATTTT. This encodes CASFQRADCSGNTIYF.

This chain links TRBV7-9 with TRBJ2-1; no definite D call. V was pared by 1 base and J by 5 bases, with 9 bases between. CDR3 size: 14 residues. Germline lookup yields CDR1 SEHNR and CDR2 FQNEAQ (reference sequence). The CDR3 DNA follows: TGTGCCAGCAGCTTAGATCTATTAAACAATGAGCAGTTCTTC. As protein: CASSLDLLNNEQFF. The full variable domain, with the rest looked up from reference TRBV7-9 and TRBJ2-1, is DTGVSQNPRHKITKRGQNVTFRCDPISEHNRLYWYRQTLGQGPEFLTYFQNEAQLEKSRLLSDRFSAERPKGSFSTLEIQRTEQGDSAMYLCASSLDLLNNEQFFGPGTRLTVL.

V is TRBV9 and J is TRBJ1-2; D gene uncertain. Germline-derived CDR1 and CDR2 are SGDLS and YYNGEE. This CDR3 spans 14 amino acids. Trimming cost V 4 bases and J 8 bases, with 18 bases left between them. The CDR3 region has the DNA TGTGCCAGCAGCACCCGGGGTGGAGGGAGGGGCTACACCTTC. Amino acids: CASSTRGGGRGYTF.

For this clone: Different DNA sequences within this sample yield the same CDR3. This chain joins TRBV5-1 and TRBJ1-1; 8 positions match TRBD1. CDR1 is SGHRS, CDR2 YFSETQ, per germline. With 4 bases clipped from V and 5 bases from J, the junction kept 7 bases outside the gene matches. The CDR3 runs 14 residues. CDR3 in amino acids: CASSNGQGGTEAFF. The CDR3 DNA follows: TGCGCCAGCAGCAACGGACAGGGAGGAACTGAAGCTTTCTTT.

This clone has a single count. Here the CDR3 DNA reads TGTGCCAGCAGTTTGAAGAGGGAGGACGCCGGGGAGCTGTTTTTT. Its translation is CASSLKREDAGELFF. The rearrangement uses TRBV28 and TRBJ2-2; TRBD2 might be the D (6 bases). Between the trimmed V and J ends, which lost 3 bases and 6 bases, there was a span of 14 bases. CDR1 and CDR2 (germline): MDHEN, SYDVKM. This CDR3 has 15 amino acids.

The V and J genes are TRBV5-4 and TRBJ2-5; D ambiguous. The V gene's germline CDR1 is SGHNT and CDR2 YYREEE (reference sequence). The CDR3 sequence is 14 residues long. V shed 0 bases and J shed 9 bases, with 15 bases lying between them. CDR3 region: CASSLGKVTTSQYF. CDR3 DNA: TGTGCCAGCAGCTTGGGGAAGGTTACTACCTCCCAGTACTTC.

The chain uses TRBV7-3 and TRBJ2-1; 7 nucleotides match TRBD2. CDR3 length: 15 residues. V lost 3 bases and J lost 2; bases outside the gene matches: 4. From germline, CDR1 is SGHTA and CDR2 FQGTGA. CDR3 nucleotides: TGTGCCAGCAGCTTTAGCGGGCCGACCTACAATGAGCAGTTCTTC. Its translation: CASSFSGPTYNEQFF.

The chain employs TRBV4-3 and TRBJ1-2; 8 positions agree with TRBD1. CDR3 length: 15 residues. Germline V lookup: CDR1 LGHNA, CDR2 YSLEER. The J segment lost 8 bases and the V segment lost 0 bases, leaving 8 bases of the junction unmatched. This CDR3 reads CASSQDGQGGDGYTF. The CDR3 DNA follows: TGCGCCAGCAGCCAAGACGGACAGGGTGGGGACGGCTACACCTTC.

V gene TRBV4-3 combines with J gene TRBJ2-5, with 15 positions matching TRBD2. With V trimmed by 0 bases and J by 4 bases, 12 bases remained unmatched. Germline CDR1 reads LGHNA; CDR2 reads YSLEER. The CDR3 covers 20 residues. The CDR3 reads CASSQERVGLAGGGVETQYF. The CDR3 DNA is TGCGCCAGCAGCCAAGAGCGGGTGGGACTAGCGGGAGGAGGGGTAGAGACCCAGTACTTC.

This rearrangement joins TRBV7-9 to TRBJ2-7; D is perhaps TRBD2 (6 bases). The CDR3 loop spans 18 amino acids. Germline CDR1 is SEHNR and CDR2 is FQNEAQ (reference sequence). Between the trimmed V and J ends, which lost 0 bases and 2 bases, there was a span of 20 bases. DNA of the CDR3: TGTGCCAGCAGCTTAGCGCCCAGGGAGACGGGAGACACCTACGAGCAGTACTTC. Translating gives CASSLAPRETGDTYEQYF.

The rearrangement joins TRBV7-8 to TRBJ1-2, with 11 bases that match TRBD1. Trimming cost V 0 bases and J 11 bases; bases outside gene matches: 5. The CDR3 sequence is 14 residues long. Germline V gives CDR1 SGHVS, CDR2 FQNEAQ. The CDR3 bases are TGTGCCAGCAGCTTAGCGGGGACAGGGGGAACTTACACCTTC. Protein product: CASSLAGTGGTYTF.

The genes are TRBV11-2 and TRBJ2-2, with D perhaps matching TRBD1 (6 bases). Germline-derived CDR1 and CDR2 are SGHAT and FQNNGV. V lost 5 bases, J lost 6 bases, and 10 bases lay in between. There are 13 residues in the CDR3. The CDR3 region is CASSPEGAGELFF. For the CDR3, the DNA is TGTGCCAGCAGCCCCGAGGGGGCCGGGGAGCTGTTTTTT. Variable domain in full (rest from reference TRBV11-2 and TRBJ2-2): EAGVAQSPRYKIIEKRQSVAFWCNPISGHATLYWYQQILGQGPKLLIQFQNNGVVDDSQLPKDRFSAERLKGVDSTLKIQPAKLEDSAVYLCASSPEGAGELFFGEGSRLTVL.

The CDR3 DNA sequence: TGTGCCAGCAGCTTAGTGGATAGCGCAACCTACAATGAGCAGTTCTTC. Translation gives CASSLVDSATYNEQFF. The genes are TRBV7-9 and TRBJ2-1; a weak D match, TRBD2 (5 bases). Trimming removed 1 base from V and 2 bases from J, with 12 bases in between. Germline loops: CDR1 SEHNR, CDR2 FQNEAQ (reference sequence). The CDR3 loop spans 16 amino acids. Full variable domain (outside the CDR3, taken from reference TRBV7-9 and TRBJ2-1): DTGVSQNPRHKITKRGQNVTFRCDPISEHNRLYWYRQTLGQGPEFLTYFQNEAQLEKSRLLSDRFSAERPKGSFSTLEIQRTEQGDSAMYLCASSLVDSATYNEQFFGPGTRLTVL.

The chain joins TRBV7-2 to TRBJ1-1; D gene ambiguous. This CDR3 comprises 13 residues. The germline gives CDR1 SGHTA, CDR2 FQGNSA. V lost 7 bases and J 1 base, leaving 10 bases between the germline ends. CDR3 DNA: TGTGCCAGCAAAAGCAGCGCGAACACTGAAGCTTTCTTT. Encoded protein: CASKSSANTEAFF.

The chain carries TRBV11-2 and TRBJ2-7, with TRBD2 as a possible D gene (5 bases). The CDR3 is 14 residues long. Trimming took 0 bases from V and 8 from J, leaving 14 bases between them. The germline gives CDR1 SGHAT, CDR2 FQNNGV. CDR3 sequence reads: CASSLEWTEGKQYF. In DNA form, the CDR3 reads TGTGCCAGCAGCTTAGAGTGGACTGAGGGCAAGCAGTACTTC.